This T cell receptor beta chain appears in the sequencing data of a study of control samples from healthy donors and cancer patients. V dropped 7 bases and J dropped 4 bases, with 20 bases sitting between them. The CDR3 runs 16 residues. Germline CDR1 is LNHDA and CDR2 is SQIVND (reference sequence). Sequencing used immunoSEQ multiplex PCR; TCRdb keeps in-frame clones, though not all of them. The table lists 110,000 or so clones, roughly 90% of them singletons. The chain uses TRBV19 and TRBJ1-5, with D hard to call. What was sequenced was blood. This clonotype originated in a woman between 45 and 60 years old in good health. The CDR3 here is CASTERGRAENQPQHF. CDR3 nucleotides: TGTGCCAGTACCGAACGGGGTCGGGCGGAAAATCAGCCCCAGCATTTT.